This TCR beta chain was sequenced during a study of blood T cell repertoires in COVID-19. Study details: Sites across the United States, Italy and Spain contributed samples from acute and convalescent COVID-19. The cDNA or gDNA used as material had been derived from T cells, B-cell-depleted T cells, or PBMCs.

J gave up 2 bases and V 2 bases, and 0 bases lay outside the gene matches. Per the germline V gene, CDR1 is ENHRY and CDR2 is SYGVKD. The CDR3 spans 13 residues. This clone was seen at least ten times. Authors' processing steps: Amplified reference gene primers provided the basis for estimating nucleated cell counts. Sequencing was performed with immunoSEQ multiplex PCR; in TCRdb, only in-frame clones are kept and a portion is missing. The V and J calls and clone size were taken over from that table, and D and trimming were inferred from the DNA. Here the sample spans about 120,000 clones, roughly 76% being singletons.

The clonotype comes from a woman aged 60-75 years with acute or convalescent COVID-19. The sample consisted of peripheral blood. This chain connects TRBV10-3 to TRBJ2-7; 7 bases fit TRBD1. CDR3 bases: TGTGCCATCAGTGAGGGACAGGCCTACGAGCAGTACTTC. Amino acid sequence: CAISEGQAYEQYF.